One and the same sample provided the 28 T cell receptor beta chains below, sequenced in a study of blood T cell repertoires in COVID-19. Clones were sequenced by immunoSEQ multiplex PCR, and TCRdb holds only the in-frame ones, with some missing. The sample has over 600,000 clones, 80% to 90% seen once. Sequences were obtained from peripheral blood. The receptors originated from a young woman with acute or convalescent COVID-19.

The rearrangement uses TRBV6-5 and TRBJ1-4; 8 positions agree with TRBD1. This CDR3 is 15 amino acids long. The V and J ends lost 4 bases and 5 bases, in that order; junction bases with no gene match: 6. Germline loops: CDR1 MNHEY, CDR2 SVGAGI. The CDR3 DNA reads as TGTGCCAGCAGTTTCGGACAGGGACGAAATGAAAAACTGTTTTTT. Encoded protein: CASSFGQGRNEKLFF.

This rearrangement joins TRBV29-1 to TRBJ1-2; D not resolved. CDR3 length equals 10 residues. The V end lost 1 base, the J end lost 6 bases, and 3 bases lay between the germline ends. Germline V gives CDR1 SQVTM, CDR2 ANQGSEA. The chain's CDR3 is CSVEVDGYTF. The CDR3 DNA sequence: TGCAGCGTTGAAGTAGATGGCTACACCTTC.

The J gene is TRBJ1-1, the V gene TRBV19; D gene unclear. The CDR3 is made up of 16 amino acids. Per the germline V gene, CDR1 is LNHDA and CDR2 is SQIVND (reference sequence). V was trimmed by 7 bases and J by 0 bases, leaving 18 bases between them. The CDR3 DNA follows: TGTGCCAGTACCCAACTGGGCAGCTTGGTGAACACTGAAGCTTTCTTT. As protein: CASTQLGSLVNTEAFF. The whole variable domain, remainder taken from reference TRBV19 and TRBJ1-1, is DGGITQSPKYLFRKEGQNVTLSCEQNLNHDAMYWYRQDPGQGLRLIYYSQIVNDFQKGDIAEGYSVSREKKESFPLTVTSAQKNPTAFYLCASTQLGSLVNTEAFFGQGTRLTVV.

The rearrangement uses TRBV11-2 and TRBJ1-1; a possible D gene is TRBD1 (5 bases). Germline V gene lookup returns CDR1 SGHAT and CDR2 FQNNGV. The CDR3 contains 13 residues. The V end was cut by 3 bases, the J end by 10 bases, with 15 bases between. The CDR3 spells CASSFLNQGIAFF. DNA of the CDR3: TGTGCCAGCAGCTTCCTCAATCAGGGCATAGCTTTCTTT.

The gene calls are TRBV5-1 and TRBJ2-3; 10 nucleotides agree with TRBD1. CDR1 is SGHRS, CDR2 YFSETQ, per germline. This CDR3 spans 15 amino acids. After removal of 5 bases from V and 9 bases from J, the junction contained 12 bases not matched to a gene. Here the CDR3 reads CASSLGTGEGHTQYF. The DNA of the CDR3 is TGCGCCAGCAGTCTCGGGACAGGGGAGGGGCACACGCAGTATTTT. The full variable domain, rest sourced from reference TRBV5-1 and TRBJ2-3, is KAGVTQTPRYLIKTRGQQVTLSCSPISGHRSVSWYQQTPGQGLQFLFEYFSETQRNKGNFPGRFSGRQFSNSRSEMNVSTLELGDSALYLCASSLGTGEGHTQYFGPGTRLTVL.

V and J are TRBV4-1 and TRBJ1-4; D uncertain. Trimming shortened V by 2 bases and J by 2 bases, and 18 bases separated the two germline ends. This CDR3 has 18 amino acids. The V gene's germline CDR1 is MGHRA and CDR2 YSYEKL. The CDR3 protein is CASSQKGLKQRTNEKLFF. The DNA for the CDR3 is TGCGCCAGCAGCCAAAAAGGACTAAAACAGAGGACTAATGAAAAACTGTTTTTT.

V is TRBV30 and J is TRBJ1-1; 7 positions match TRBD1. V dropped 2 bases and J dropped 6; count of bases not matched to a gene: 9. This CDR3 contains 14 residues. Germline lookup yields CDR1 GTSNPN and CDR2 SVGIG (reference sequence). The CDR3 DNA is TGTGCCTGGAGTCTGTACAGGGGCAGCCCTGAAGCTTTCTTT. This sequence encodes CAWSLYRGSPEAFF.

The V gene is TRBV12-3 or TRBV12-4, the J gene TRBJ2-3; a weak D match, TRBD2 (7 bases). V shed 4 bases and J shed 5 bases, with 10 bases lying between them. The length of the CDR3 is 13 residues. The CDR3 spells CASSSGGGDTQYF. Here the CDR3 DNA reads TGTGCCAGCAGTTCGGGGGGCGGAGATACGCAGTATTTT.

The chain links TRBV5-6 to TRBJ1-1; perhaps TRBD1 as D (6 bases). The CDR3 covers 14 residues. V lost 3 bases, J lost 1 base, and 10 bases lay in between. Germline V gives CDR1 SGHDT, CDR2 YYEEEE. CDR3 DNA sequence: TGTGCCAGCAGCTGGGGGACAAAGAACACTGAAGCTTTCTTT. As protein: CASSWGTKNTEAFF. The full variable domain, completed using reference TRBV5-6 and TRBJ1-1, is DAGVTQSPTHLIKTRGQQVTLRCSPKSGHDTVSWYQQALGQGPQFIFQYYEEEERQRGNFPDRFSGHQFPNYSSELNVNALLLGDSALYLCASSWGTKNTEAFFGQGTRLTVV.

The V and J genes are TRBV5-4 and TRBJ1-6; TRBD1 aligns across 8 bases. Germline V CDR1 and CDR2: SGHNT, YYREEE (reference sequence). V shed 4 bases and J 4 bases; nucleotides not matched to a gene: 4. The CDR3 is 15 amino acids. CDR3 sequence (DNA): TGTGCCAGCAGCCCGGACAGGGTGTATAATTCACCCCTCCACTTT. It translates to CASSPDRVYNSPLHF.

A few counts support this clone. This chain uses TRBV4-1 with TRBJ1-2; 9 positions agree with TRBD1. V shed 4 bases, J shed 6 bases, and the junction held 6 bases outside the gene matches. This CDR3 has 14 amino acids. CDR1 is MGHRA, CDR2 YSYEKL, per germline. CDR3 DNA: TGCGCCAGCAGCCTCTTGACAGGGGGAGATGGCTACACCTTC. Translated: CASSLLTGGDGYTF.

The chain employs TRBV30 and TRBJ1-1, with D unclear. The germline V gene encodes CDR1 GTSNPN and CDR2 SVGIG (reference sequence). This CDR3 region has 11 residues. The germline V and J ends were trimmed by 4 bases and 10 bases, with 13 bases remaining between them. The DNA of the CDR3 is TGTGCCTGGAAAAGACGGGGTGGAGCTTTCTTT. Protein: CAWKRRGGAFF.

The chain carries TRBV19 and TRBJ2-7, with 13 bases matching TRBD2. The CDR3 loop spans 16 amino acids. Germline assignment: CDR1 LNHDA and CDR2 SQIVND (reference sequence). Trimming took 5 bases from V and 2 from J; bases not matched to a gene: 6. The CDR3 coding sequence is TGTGCCAGTAGTGCCAGACTAGCGGGGGGTACCTACGAGCAGTACTTC. It encodes CASSARLAGGTYEQYF.

The rearrangement links TRBV27 to TRBJ2-1, with D perhaps TRBD2 (6 bases). Trimming removed 5 bases from V and 4 bases from J, with 9 bases in between. CDR3 length: 13 amino acids. CDR1 and CDR2 from the germline V gene are MNHEY and SMNVEV (reference sequence). CDR3 loop: CASSERAYNEQFF. The CDR3 bases are TGTGCCAGCAGTGAGCGGGCGTACAATGAGCAGTTCTTC.

CDR3 sequence reads: CASSLGTGPGSGNTIYF. The CDR3 nucleotides read TGTGCCAGCAGCTTGGGGACAGGGCCCGGCTCTGGAAACACCATATATTTT. The chain couples TRBV5-6 to TRBJ1-3, with 8 bases matching TRBD1. The V and J ends lost 0 bases and 0 bases, in that order; junction bases with no gene match: 5. This CDR3 is 17 amino acids long. Germline V gives CDR1 SGHDT, CDR2 YYEEEE.

J is TRBJ1-4 and V is TRBV7-9; a weak D match, TRBD1 (6 bases). V dropped 7 bases and J dropped 8 bases, with 14 bases sitting between them. The CDR3 has 13 residues. CDR1 and CDR2 from the germline V gene are SEHNR and FQNEAQ (reference sequence). Written as DNA, the CDR3 is TGTGCCAGCACCCAAGGGGGGGGCGAAAAACTGTTTTTT. Protein product: CASTQGGGEKLFF. The entire variable domain, with the rest obtained from reference TRBV7-9 and TRBJ1-4, is as follows: DTGVSQNPRHKITKRGQNVTFRCDPISEHNRLYWYRQTLGQGPEFLTYFQNEAQLEKSRLLSDRFSAERPKGSFSTLEIQRTEQGDSAMYLCASTQGGGEKLFFGSGTQLSVL.

This chain uses TRBV11-2 with TRBJ2-2; D ambiguous. The germline V gene encodes CDR1 SGHAT and CDR2 FQNNGV. The V end was cut by 7 bases, the J end by 6 bases, with 15 bases between. The CDR3 contains 14 residues. The CDR3 sequence is CASNNLGASGELFF. The CDR3 coding sequence is TGTGCCAGCAACAACCTTGGAGCTTCCGGGGAGCTGTTTTTT.

J is TRBJ2-7 and V is TRBV9; 9 bases match TRBD1. Per germline, CDR1 SGDLS and CDR2 YYNGEE. The CDR3 runs 16 residues. The J segment lost 2 bases and the V segment lost 3 bases, leaving 9 bases of the junction unmatched. The CDR3 DNA reads TGTGCCAGCAGCGCTACCGGGACAGGGTTGACCTACGAGCAGTACTTC. Protein product: CASSATGTGLTYEQYF.

The chain links TRBV28 to TRBJ1-4, with 11 bases matching TRBD1. The germline gives CDR1 MDHEN, CDR2 SYDVKM. With V trimmed by 7 bases and J by 2 bases, 18 bases remained unmatched. The CDR3 sequence is 20 residues long. CDR3 DNA sequence: TGTGCCAGCACACCCCTTTGGACAGGGGGCGACCCACGCACTAATGAAAAACTGTTTTTT. Residues: CASTPLWTGGDPRTNEKLFF.

The gene calls are TRBV27 and TRBJ1-5; TRBD1 might be the D (5 bases). Germline V gives CDR1 MNHEY, CDR2 SMNVEV (reference sequence). Trimming removed 5 bases from V and 1 base from J, with 9 bases in between. This CDR3 is built from 14 residues. DNA for the CDR3: TGTGCCAGCAGTCAGGGTTCGAGCAATCAGCCCCAGCATTTT. It yields the protein CASSQGSSNQPQHF.

The CDR3 sequence is CSASFETRKGTDTQYF. CDR3 sequence (DNA): TGCAGTGCTAGTTTTGAGACTAGAAAAGGCACAGATACGCAGTATTTT. This chain links TRBV20-1 with TRBJ2-3; a weak D match, TRBD2 (6 bases). V lost 3 bases, J lost 1 base, and 17 bases lay in between. Per germline, CDR1 DFQATT and CDR2 SNEGSKA (reference sequence). The CDR3 runs to 16 residues.

V and J are TRBV5-6 and TRBJ1-1; perhaps TRBD1 as D (5 bases). This CDR3 has 13 amino acids. Trimming pared 2 bases from V and 4 bases from J, leaving 9 bases between. The V gene's germline CDR1 is SGHDT and CDR2 YYEEEE. The CDR3 reads CASSLSGGTEAFF. The CDR3 region has the DNA TGTGCCAGCAGCTTATCCGGGGGCACTGAAGCTTTCTTT.

The chain joins TRBV3-1 (or the pseudogene TRBV3-2) to TRBJ2-7; maybe TRBD2 (6 bases). There are 14 residues in the CDR3. Germline lookup yields CDR1 LGHDT and CDR2 YNNKEL (reference sequence). The V and J ends lost 2 bases and 3 bases respectively, with 11 bases between them. The CDR3 DNA reads as TGTGCCAGCAGCCAATTCCAGGGAGGCTACGAGCAGTACTTC. It encodes CASSQFQGGYEQYF.

The chain carries TRBV9 and TRBJ1-2; no definite D call. Germline V gene data show CDR1 as SGDLS and CDR2 as YYNGEE. The CDR3 has 12 amino acids. Trimming stripped 1 base from V and 7 bases from J, with 8 bases between. The CDR3 DNA follows: TGTGCCAGCAGCGTACCCGACACTGGCTACACCTTC. Translation gives CASSVPDTGYTF.

The chain has TRBV27 and TRBJ1-2; TRBD1 is a possible D gene (5 bases). Germline CDR1 is MNHEY and CDR2 is SMNVEV (reference sequence). CDR3 size: 13 residues. V gave up 0 bases and J gave up 9 bases, with 11 bases separating them. The CDR3 coding sequence is TGTGCCAGCAGTTTATCTCGGCAGGGAAGCTACACCTTC. Residues: CASSLSRQGSYTF.

The chain uses TRBV19 and TRBJ2-7; D gene uncertain. From germline, CDR1 is LNHDA and CDR2 SQIVND (reference sequence). The germline V and J ends were trimmed by 0 bases and 0 bases, with 6 bases remaining between them. This CDR3 is built from 14 residues. The CDR3 here is CASSIDPNSYEQYF. The CDR3 DNA sequence: TGTGCCAGTAGTATAGATCCCAACTCCTACGAGCAGTACTTC.

The chain links TRBV4-1 to TRBJ1-1; TRBD1 matches 8 bases. Germline CDR1 MGHRA, CDR2 YSYEKL. The CDR3 length is 18 residues. J gave up 3 bases and V 0 bases, and 12 bases lay outside the gene matches. The CDR3 nucleotides read TGCGCCAGCAGCCAAGATCCCTGGACAGGGATATCAGACACTGAAGCTTTCTTT. It translates to CASSQDPWTGISDTEAFF.

The rearrangement joins TRBV10-3 to TRBJ1-5; unclear D gene. Trimming removed 0 bases from V and 4 bases from J, with 10 bases in between. The CDR3 extends over 15 amino acids. Germline V lookup: CDR1 ENHRY, CDR2 SYGVKD. As DNA, the CDR3 is TGTGCCATCAGTGAGTCGTTCGCGGGGAATCAGCCCCAGCATTTT. This sequence encodes CAISESFAGNQPQHF.